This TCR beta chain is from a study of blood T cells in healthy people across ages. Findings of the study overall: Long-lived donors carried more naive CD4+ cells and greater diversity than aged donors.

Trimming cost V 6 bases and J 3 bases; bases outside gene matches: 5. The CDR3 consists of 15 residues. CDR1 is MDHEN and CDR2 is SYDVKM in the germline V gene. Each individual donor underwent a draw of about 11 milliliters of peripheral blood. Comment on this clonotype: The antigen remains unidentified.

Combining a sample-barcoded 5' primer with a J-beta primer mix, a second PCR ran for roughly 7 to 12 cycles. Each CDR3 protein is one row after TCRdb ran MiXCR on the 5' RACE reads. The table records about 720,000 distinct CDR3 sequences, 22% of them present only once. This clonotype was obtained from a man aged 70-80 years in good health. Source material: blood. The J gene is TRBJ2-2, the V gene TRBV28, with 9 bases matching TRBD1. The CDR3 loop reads CASSPDRGDTGELFF. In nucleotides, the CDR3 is TGTGCCAGCAGCCCAGACAGGGGGGACACCGGGGAGCTGTTTTTT.